What follows are 21 T cell receptor beta chains derived from one specimen sequenced in a study of blood T cell repertoires in COVID-19. Sequencing used immunoSEQ multiplex PCR; TCRdb keeps in-frame clones, though not all of them. Among some 270,000 clones, 90% were seen once, and the ten largest hold under 2.5%. The sample taken for sequencing was peripheral blood. These TCRs come from a woman aged 60-75 years with COVID-19, enrolled during active disease.

This chain connects TRBV6-5 to TRBJ1-2; D perhaps matches TRBD1 (6 bases). Germline CDR1 is MNHEY and CDR2 is SVGAGI. Trimming took 5 bases from V and 3 from J, leaving 16 bases between them. The CDR3 length is 15 residues. Written as DNA, the CDR3 is TGTGCCAGCAGTCCCAACCGACAGGCCCACTATGGCTACACCTTC. The encoded protein is CASSPNRQAHYGYTF.

J is TRBJ1-5 and V is TRBV4-2, with D perhaps TRBD1 (6 bases). Germline-derived CDR1 and CDR2 are LGHNA and YNFKEQ. V gave up 4 bases and J gave up 7 bases, with 20 bases separating them. This CDR3 comprises 16 residues. In nucleotides, the CDR3 is TGTGCCAGCAGCCCCACTGGGGGGGGGCACAGGCAGCCCCAGCATTTT. Its protein product is CASSPTGGGHRQPQHF.

The gene calls are TRBV6-6 and TRBJ2-3; 15 bases are a match to TRBD2. The CDR3 sequence is 17 residues long. Germline lookup yields CDR1 MNHNY and CDR2 SVGAGI (reference sequence). V was pared by 5 bases and J by 2 bases, with 5 bases of the junction left unmatched. As DNA, the CDR3 is TGTGCCAGCAGTCCGGGGACTAGCGGGGGGTCCACAGATACGCAGTATTTT. Its protein product is CASSPGTSGGSTDTQYF.

This sequence joins TRBV4-3 and TRBJ1-2; the match to TRBD1 covers 7 bases. This CDR3 has 16 residues. In germline, CDR1 is LGHNA, CDR2 YSLEER. V trimming: 3 bases; J trimming: 0 bases; junction bases outside the gene matches: 7. The CDR3 protein is CASSQEQGLANYGYTF. As DNA, the CDR3 is TGCGCCAGCAGCCAGGAACAGGGGTTAGCTAACTATGGCTACACCTTC.

The rearrangement joins TRBV5-6 to TRBJ1-1, with 8 positions matching TRBD1. The length of the CDR3 is 14 residues. Germline CDR1 and CDR2: SGHDT and YYEEEE. V shed 4 bases and J 1 base; nucleotides not matched to a gene: 3. The CDR3 DNA follows: TGTGCCAGCAGCCGGACAGGGCAGAACACTGAAGCTTTCTTT. Encoded protein: CASSRTGQNTEAFF.

There are a few counts of this clone. This chain links TRBV6-2 or TRBV6-3 with TRBJ1-2; D not resolved. CDR3 size: 15 residues. Germline CDR1 and CDR2: MNHEY and SVGEGT. V lost 6 bases and J lost 0, with 14 bases in between. CDR3 region: CASSPPQETNYGYTF. As DNA, the CDR3 is TGTGCCAGCAGCCCACCCCAGGAAACTAACTATGGCTACACCTTC.

This chain connects TRBV5-1 to TRBJ2-1; 15 bases match TRBD2. This CDR3 region has 17 residues. CDR1 and CDR2 from the germline V gene are SGHRS and YFSETQ. J was trimmed by 5 bases and V by 3 bases; bases with no gene match: 6. The CDR3 DNA reads TGCGCCAGCAGCTACCGGACTAGCGGGGGGGTCAACAATGAGCAGTTCTTC. Translated, it gives CASSYRTSGGVNNEQFF.

The chain recombines TRBV30 with TRBJ1-1; 7 bases fit TRBD1. Looked up from germline, CDR1 is GTSNPN and CDR2 is SVGIG (reference sequence). CDR3 length: 16 residues. Germline trimming cut 0 bases from V and 3 bases from J; bases unmatched to any gene: 10. The CDR3 protein is CAWSVPTGRFYTEAFF. The CDR3 DNA reads TGTGCCTGGAGTGTACCGACAGGGAGATTTTACACTGAAGCTTTCTTT.

The CDR3 bases are TGTGCCAGCAGTCACCGGGGGGGCGCGTACACTGAAGCTTTCTTT. It is translated as CASSHRGGAYTEAFF. This chain joins TRBV6-5 and TRBJ1-1; the D gene is possibly TRBD1 (6 bases). CDR3 length equals 15 residues. Germline V gene lookup returns CDR1 MNHEY and CDR2 SVGAGI. V lost 5 bases, J lost 3 bases, and 16 bases lay in between.

The chain combines TRBV27 with TRBJ2-1; D gene uncertain. Trimming removed 5 bases from V and 9 bases from J, with 11 bases in between. The CDR3 runs to 12 residues. In germline, CDR1 is MNHEY, CDR2 SMNVEV (reference sequence). The CDR3 DNA reads TGTGCCAGCAGTCCCACAGTTCGTGAGCAGTTCTTC. Translating gives CASSPTVREQFF.

This rearrangement joins TRBV6-5 to TRBJ2-5; TRBD2 matches 7 bases. V was clipped by 6 bases and J by 3 bases; unmatched bases: 10. Per germline, CDR1 MNHEY and CDR2 SVGAGI. The CDR3 has 15 amino acids. CDR3 nucleotides: TGTGCCAGCAGGTCACTAGCGAAAAAAAAAGAGACCCAGTACTTC. This translates into CASRSLAKKKETQYF.

CDR3 bases: TGTGCCAGCAGCCTCACAGGGGGCGCTAATTCACCCCTCCACTTT. Protein: CASSLTGGANSPLHF. This chain connects TRBV7-3 to TRBJ1-6; 9 nucleotides line up with TRBD1. V was clipped by 5 bases and J by 6 bases; unmatched bases: 5. This CDR3 has 15 amino acids. Germline CDR1 and CDR2: SGHTA and FQGTGA.

This chain links TRBV6-5 with TRBJ1-1; D may be TRBD1 (6 bases). V lost 2 bases and J lost 0, with 13 bases in between. The CDR3 extends over 16 amino acids. Germline loops: CDR1 MNHEY, CDR2 SVGAGI. CDR3 DNA: TGTGCCAGCAGTTACCTACAGGGAAATATGAACACTGAAGCTTTCTTT. This gives the protein CASSYLQGNMNTEAFF.

The chain carries TRBV3-1 (or the pseudogene TRBV3-2) and TRBJ1-1; TRBD1 is a possible D gene (6 bases). The V gene's germline CDR1 is LGHDT and CDR2 YNNKEL (reference sequence). V lost 0 bases and J lost 6, with 26 bases in between. The CDR3 has 19 amino acids. CDR3 in DNA: TGTGCCAGCAGCCAAGATGCAGGGGACAACCCAACGCCATCCGCTGAAGCTTTCTTT. Amino acids: CASSQDAGDNPTPSAEAFF.

The chain joins TRBV7-9 to TRBJ2-7; no clear D. The germline V gene has CDR1 SEHNR and CDR2 FQNEAQ (reference sequence). Trimming removed 5 bases from V and 3 bases from J, with 5 bases in between. This CDR3 region has 11 residues. In nucleotides, the CDR3 is TGTGCCAGCAGCCCCGGCTACGAGCAGTACTTC. This sequence encodes CASSPGYEQYF.

This chain uses TRBV10-3 with TRBJ2-1, with 10 nucleotides matching TRBD2. This CDR3 region has 15 residues. CDR1 and CDR2 from the germline V gene are ENHRY and SYGVKD. CDR3 bases: TGTGCTACGGTCCTAGCGGGGGCCCCCGGTAATGAGCAGTTCTTC. Its translation: CATVLAGAPGNEQFF.

This chain connects TRBV5-1 to TRBJ1-6; TRBD1 matches at 7 bases. The germline V gene has CDR1 SGHRS and CDR2 YFSETQ. The V gene end was trimmed by 5 bases and the J gene end by 11 bases; junction bases not matched to a gene: 16. CDR3 size: 16 residues. The CDR3 bases are TGCGCCAGCAGTCCTTCGGTGAGGACAGGTTTGCCACCCCTCCACTTT. Translation gives CASSPSVRTGLPPLHF.

This rearrangement joins TRBV7-2 to TRBJ2-3; D remains ambiguous. Trimming removed 1 base at V and 2 bases at J, with 7 bases between. The CDR3 extends over 14 amino acids. Germline CDR1 SGHTA, CDR2 FQGNSA. The CDR3 here is CASSLEATTDTQYF. CDR3 DNA: TGTGCCAGCAGCTTAGAAGCCACCACAGATACGCAGTATTTT.

This clone showed up just once. This sample also contains other DNA sequences that code for the same CDR3. Written as DNA, the CDR3 is TGTGCCTGGAGTGTTCAGTCCAATCAGCCCCAGCATTTT. Translated, it gives CAWSVQSNQPQHF. The rearrangement joins TRBV30 to TRBJ1-5; no reliable D call. Looked up from germline, CDR1 is GTSNPN and CDR2 is SVGIG (reference sequence). This CDR3 has 13 residues. V was pared by 0 bases and J by 3 bases, with 6 bases between. The full variable domain, its missing parts supplied by reference TRBV30 and TRBJ1-5, is SQTIHQWPATLVQPVGSPLSLECTVEGTSNPNLYWYRQAAGRGLQLLFYSVGIGQISSEVPQNLSASRPQDRQFILSSKKLLLSDSGFYLCAWSVQSNQPQHFGDGTRLSIL.

This chain joins TRBV7-8 and TRBJ2-2; no definite D call. The CDR3 totals 12 residues. V was cut by 3 bases and J by 10 bases, with 9 bases left in between. From germline, CDR1 is SGHVS and CDR2 FQNEAQ. The CDR3 DNA is TGTGCCAGCAGCTTGGGTACTATGGAGCTGTTTTTT. This gives the protein CASSLGTMELFF.

The chain has TRBV19 and TRBJ1-1; D might be TRBD1 (5 bases). The CDR3 has 13 residues. V was shortened by 7 bases and J by 3 bases, with 12 bases between the two germline ends. The germline V gene encodes CDR1 LNHDA and CDR2 SQIVND (reference sequence). The CDR3 here is CASTRGGDTEAFF. In DNA, the CDR3 is TGTGCCAGTACCCGCGGGGGGGACACTGAAGCTTTCTTT. Based on the CDR3 plus reference TRBV19 and TRBJ1-1, the full variable domain is DGGITQSPKYLFRKEGQNVTLSCEQNLNHDAMYWYRQDPGQGLRLIYYSQIVNDFQKGDIAEGYSVSREKKESFPLTVTSAQKNPTAFYLCASTRGGDTEAFFGQGTRLTVV.